The present T cell receptor (beta chain) was sequenced within a study of a mutant IDH1 vaccine in newly diagnosed glioma. From germline, CDR1 is MGHDK and CDR2 SYGVNS. V was clipped by 7 bases and J by 4 bases, with 16 bases between them. This CDR3 has 15 residues. The protocol was immunoSEQ multiplex PCR, while the TCRdb copy is restricted to in-frame clones and leaves out a portion. The sample contains about 54,000 clones, approximately 87% of which appear only once. Time point defined: week 23, last vaccination. Vaccination comprised doses that each held 300 ug of mutant IDH1 20-mer peptide, plus topical imiquimod. With regard to this clone: Its target is unknown.

The receptor comes from a man aged 40-50 years with glioma. This chain connects TRBV25-1 to TRBJ1-4; a weak D match, TRBD1 (6 bases). This sample comprised PBMCs, obtained from a glioma patient whose treatment included an IDH1 peptide vaccine. The CDR3 DNA reads TGTGCCAGCAATTGGCTTCGGGACAATAATGAAAAACTGTTTTTT. Translating it yields CASNWLRDNNEKLFF.